This TCR beta chain was sequenced in a study of low-dose radiotherapy and immunotherapy resistance in tumors. Sample time point: before trial treatment. Nivolumab, ipilimumab, aspirin, low-dose cyclophosphamide and low-dose radiotherapy were given to donors. TRAV and TRBV primers primed cDNA for both TCRalpha and TCRbeta. Amplification, which lasted approximately 19 PCR cycles, used a constant-region primer and V-primer adapter to amplify TCRs. TCRdb reprocessed the reads via MiXCR and lists one record per CDR3 protein. The table shows under 95,000 distinct CDR3 sequences, with roughly a sixth occurring only once. This CDR3 region has 18 residues. Germline V gene data show CDR1 as SNHLY and CDR2 as FYNNEI. V was pared by 2 bases and J by 5 bases, with 22 bases between.

The receptor comes from a male donor with prostate cancer. Specimen: PBMCs, collected before treatment. The chain is built from TRBV2 and TRBJ1-5; possibly TRBD1 for D (5 bases). The CDR3 region is CASSELPQGWLSDQPQHF. CDR3 nucleotide sequence: TGTGCCAGCAGTGAACTCCCTCAGGGATGGTTAAGCGATCAGCCCCAGCATTTT.